The next 17 T cell receptor beta chains were all read from a single sample in a study of T cells in Graves' hyperthyroidism and ophthalmopathy. RNA transcripts gave rise to amplified TCR beta CDR3 regions. A first-round RT-PCR of the TCR CDR3 used the HTBI primer set. TCRdb reprocessed the multiplex PCR reads with MiXCR, giving one entry per CDR3 protein. The data contain just under 750,000 distinct CDR3 sequences, roughly 32% of them singletons. The sample taken for sequencing was blood. The receptors shown here come from a woman aged 40 to 49 with Graves' hyperthyroidism.

Turning to this clonotype: This may be a read error: a much more frequent sequence differs by one nucleotide. The rearrangement links TRBV10-3 to TRBJ1-1, with 9 bases that match TRBD1. Germline CDR1 ENHRY, CDR2 SYGVKD. This CDR3 has 15 residues. CDR3: CAVSEAGQGGTEAFF. CDR3 in DNA: TGTGCCGTCAGTGAGGCGGGACAGGGAGGCACTGAAGCTTTCTTT.

The V call is TRBV25-1, the J call TRBJ2-2, with no clear D. CDR1 is MGHDK, CDR2 SYGVNS, per germline. The CDR3 loop spans 13 amino acids. V lost 9 bases and J lost 1, with 9 bases in between. The CDR3 spells CASLFGNTGELFF. CDR3 nucleotide sequence: TGTGCCAGTCTGTTCGGGAACACCGGGGAGCTGTTTTTT.

This clonotype has at least ten counts. The chain is built from TRBV29-1 and TRBJ1-1; TRBD1 matches at 8 bases. Germline V CDR1 and CDR2: SQVTM, ANQGSEA. J lost 4 bases, V lost 7 bases, and 8 bases had no gene match. This CDR3 is 13 amino acids long. The CDR3 region has the DNA TGCAGCGCCTCGACAGGGGAAGGCACTGAAGCTTTCTTT. Its protein product is CSASTGEGTEAFF.

This clonotype was counted a single time. This chain links TRBV24-1 with TRBJ2-2; possible D gene TRBD2, 6 bases. The CDR3 consists of 15 residues. V lost 4 bases and J 7 bases, leaving 15 bases between the germline ends. Germline V CDR1 and CDR2: KGHDR, SFDVKD. CDR3 in amino acids: CATSDPGTRDGELFF. The CDR3 DNA reads as TGTGCCACCAGTGACCCTGGGACTCGGGACGGGGAGCTGTTTTTT.

Remarks on this clonotype: A much bigger clone sits one base away, suggesting this may be a read error. V is TRBV13 and J is TRBJ2-6; D ambiguous. Trimming stripped 5 bases from V and 0 bases from J, with 17 bases between. The CDR3 runs 18 residues. Germline-derived CDR1 and CDR2 are PRHDT and FYEKMQ (reference sequence). CDR3 nucleotides: TGTGCCAGCAGCCCCAGCATCACTTTCCACTCTGGGGCCAACGTCCTGACTTTC. It codes for CASSPSITFHSGANVLTF. The entire variable domain, with the rest obtained from reference TRBV13 and TRBJ2-6, is as follows: AAGVIQSPRHLIKEKRETATLKCYPIPRHDTVYWYQQGPGQDPQFLISFYEKMQSDKGSIPDRFSAQQFSDYHSELNMSSLELGDSALYFCASSPSITFHSGANVLTFGAGSRLTVL.

Ten or more counts support this clonotype. The chain uses TRBV7-2 and TRBJ2-5; 13 bases line up with TRBD2. Germline trimming cut 4 bases from V and 1 base from J; bases unmatched to any gene: 6. The CDR3 loop spans 17 amino acids. CDR1 SGHTA and CDR2 FQGNSA come from the germline V gene. The CDR3 here is CASSSGLAGVFQETQYF. The CDR3 DNA reads TGTGCCAGCAGCTCAGGACTAGCGGGGGTGTTCCAAGAGACCCAGTACTTC.

Here the CDR3 reads CSARDQVRAEAFF. The CDR3 region has the DNA TGCAGTGCTAGAGATCAGGTACGGGCTGAAGCTTTCTTT. This chain uses TRBV20-1 with TRBJ1-1; D is unresolved. V lost 0 bases, J lost 6 bases, and 11 bases lay in between. From germline, CDR1 is DFQATT and CDR2 SNEGSKA (reference sequence). This CDR3 spans 13 amino acids.

The chain couples TRBV9 to TRBJ1-1, with 7 bases that match TRBD1. The CDR3 runs to 14 residues. CDR1 and CDR2 from the germline V gene are SGDLS and YYNGEE. V was pared by 3 bases and J by 5 bases, with 7 bases of the junction left unmatched. The CDR3 is CASSDSTGRTEAFF. As DNA, the CDR3 is TGTGCCAGCAGCGATTCGACAGGGAGGACTGAAGCTTTCTTT.

V and J are TRBV28 and TRBJ1-2; D is unclear. Trimming left V 5 bases short and J 8 bases short, with 15 bases between. The V gene's germline CDR1 is MDHEN and CDR2 SYDVKM. The CDR3 sequence is 13 residues long. The DNA for the CDR3 is TGTGCCAGCAGTCAGTCCGGTTTGGGCGGCTACACCTTC. Translated, it gives CASSQSGLGGYTF.

This clonotype has a count of ten or more. The chain couples TRBV10-1 to TRBJ1-1; 9 nucleotides agree with TRBD1. The CDR3 sequence is 14 residues long. With V trimmed by 0 bases and J by 7 bases, 3 bases remained unmatched. The germline V gene has CDR1 WNHNN and CDR2 SYGVQD (reference sequence). CDR3 coding DNA: TGCGCCAGCAGTGAGTCCCGGGGACAGGGTGAAGCTTTCTTT. Translated: CASSESRGQGEAFF.

This clonotype was picked up a small number of times. A much larger clone sits a single nucleotide away, making a read error possible. The chain carries TRBV10-3 and TRBJ1-2; 8 bases are shared with TRBD1. The CDR3 contains 13 residues. The V gene's germline CDR1 is ENHRY and CDR2 SYGVKD. DNA for the CDR3: TGTGCCATCAGTGCTGGGACAGGAGAGGGCTGCACCTTC. Protein product: CAISAGTGEGCTF.

This rearrangement joins TRBV7-8 to TRBJ1-4; D is undetermined. There are 14 residues in the CDR3. Germline CDR1 and CDR2: SGHVS and FQNEAQ. V lost 2 bases, J lost 7 bases, and 11 bases lay in between. The CDR3 protein is CASSLFVDAEKLFF. CDR3 coding DNA: TGTGCCAGCAGCTTATTTGTTGACGCTGAAAAACTGTTTTTT.

This clonotype was counted between two and nine times. The chain links TRBV5-4 to TRBJ1-1, with D uncertain. The germline V gene has CDR1 SGHNT and CDR2 YYREEE (reference sequence). The CDR3 has 14 residues. V dropped 4 bases and J dropped 1 base, with 11 bases sitting between them. In nucleotides, the CDR3 is TGTGCCAGCAGCCCGCATCTCTGGAACACTGAAGCTTTCTTT. Translated, it gives CASSPHLWNTEAFF.

This clonotype was seen a single time. The V gene is TRBV29-1, the J gene TRBJ1-1, with D perhaps TRBD1 (5 bases). Germline CDR1 and CDR2: SQVTM and ANQGSEA. V lost 4 bases to trimming and J lost 1 base, with 10 bases between them. This CDR3 has 13 residues. The CDR3 bases are TGCAGCGTTGGGAGGGGAGGGAACACTGAAGCTTTCTTT. Protein product: CSVGRGGNTEAFF.

The rearrangement joins TRBV19 to TRBJ2-3; D not resolved. Trimming took 6 bases from V and 9 from J, leaving 13 bases between them. Germline CDR1 reads LNHDA; CDR2 reads SQIVND (reference sequence). The CDR3 spans 12 residues. CDR3 DNA sequence: TGTGCCAGTAGCCAGTCGGGCCCAACGCAGTATTTT. Its translation: CASSQSGPTQYF.

This clonotype showed up just a few times. A much larger clone is a single base away; this may be a read error. This rearrangement joins TRBV24-1 to TRBJ2-2, with D maybe TRBD1 (5 bases). Germline V gives CDR1 KGHDR, CDR2 SFDVKD. V was pared by 7 bases and J by 6 bases, with 11 bases between. The CDR3 length is 13 residues. This CDR3 is CATRSRAAGELFF. CDR3 DNA sequence: TGTGCCACCAGGAGCAGGGCCGCCGGGGAGCTGTTTTTT.

This clonotype was counted many times. V usage is TRBV9 and J usage is TRBJ1-1, with D hard to call. The CDR3 is made up of 13 amino acids. Trimming pared 5 bases from V and 5 bases from J, leaving 13 bases between. Germline V gene data show CDR1 as SGDLS and CDR2 as YYNGEE. CDR3 residues: CASSVGRGTEAFF. The CDR3 DNA follows: TGTGCCAGCAGTGTTGGACGGGGAACTGAAGCTTTCTTT.